The 4 T cell receptor beta chains presented below share a single source sample, sequenced in a study of T cell repertoires in cytomegalovirus infection. MiXCR, applied by TCRdb to the reads, yields one record per CDR3 protein. The table has 350,000 to 500,000 distinct CDR3 sequences, roughly 30% seen once; the top ten hold about 13%. Specimen: PBMCs. The origin of the receptors is a human donor in good health (CMV status not recorded). Some clones in this sample may be carry-over from other donors' samples.

This clonotype has a count of ten or more. CDR3 sequence (DNA): TGTGCCAGCAGCTTAGCCGGCGGACCCCCCGGCAATGAGCAGTTCTTC. Its protein product is CASSLAGGPPGNEQFF. The V and J genes are TRBV7-7 and TRBJ2-1; D is unclear. From germline, CDR1 is SSHAT and CDR2 FNYEAQ (reference sequence). Between the trimmed V and J ends, which lost 0 bases and 6 bases, there was a span of 15 bases. The CDR3 sequence is 16 residues long.

This clonotype has only a few counts. This chain links TRBV7-8 with TRBJ2-3; D is unclear. Per germline, CDR1 SGHVS and CDR2 FQNEAQ. This CDR3 is built from 10 residues. V lost 6 bases and J lost 5, with 3 bases in between. The CDR3 nucleotides are TGTGCCAGCAGGAAAGATACGCAGTATTTT. It specifies CASRKDTQYF.

This clonotype has more than one count but fewer than ten. The chain joins TRBV18 to TRBJ2-3; TRBD2 matches 7 bases. In germline, CDR1 is KGHSH, CDR2 LQKENI. This CDR3 is built from 14 residues. J gave up 4 bases and V 0 bases, and 1 base lay outside the gene matches. The CDR3 nucleotides are TGTGCCAGCTCACCACCGACTAGCCCAGATACGCAGTATTTT. Its translation: CASSPPTSPDTQYF.

J is TRBJ1-5 and V is TRBV5-1; D gene uncertain. V was cut by 1 base and J by 0 bases, with 20 bases left in between. CDR3 size: 19 residues. Germline V gene sequence: CDR1 SGHRS, CDR2 YFSETQ. DNA for the CDR3: TGCGCCAGCAGCTTGTCGAACAGCCTGTACTATTATAGCAATCAGCCCCAGCATTTT. It encodes CASSLSNSLYYYSNQPQHF.